What follows is one TCR beta chain and its context. Its cognate antigen is unknown. CDR3-region Arm-PCR and iRepertoire HTBI primers produced the TCR beta libraries. TCRdb re-derived calls from the multiplex PCR reads in MiXCR, one entry per CDR3 protein. The sample lists 400,000 or so distinct CDR3 sequences, 20% to 25% seen once, with over 25% in the top ten. Trimming removed 5 bases from V and 4 bases from J, with 17 bases in between. The CDR3 extends over 14 amino acids. Looked up from germline, CDR1 is DFQATT and CDR2 is SNEGSKA (reference sequence). The data stem from a study of regulatory T cells in long-lasting Graves disease. Overall study findings and caveats: Persistent-disease Graves' patients showed less TCR diversity than new cases.

Time point specified: persistent/refractory GD, antithyroid drugs over 5 years with positive TRAb. RNA from PBMCs was the source of the TCR library. This sequence was found in a female donor with Graves disease. The genes are TRBV20-1 and TRBJ1-2, with a weak D call TRBD1 (6 bases). Source: peripheral blood mononuclear cells (PBMCs), taken when the disease was refractory, from a patient treated with antithyroid drugs. CDR3 sequence reads: CSALSSTGLYGYTF. The CDR3, as DNA: TGCAGTGCTCTTTCTTCGACAGGCCTCTATGGCTACACCTTC.